The 17 T cell receptor beta chains listed next were all sequenced from one sample in a study of shared clonotypes between healthy human individuals. Libraries were prepared by immunoSEQ multiplex PCR; TCRdb keeps only in-frame clonotypes and omits some of them. The profile covers 2 million to 3 million clones, with approximately 94% appearing a single time and about 0.13% taken by the ten largest. The sample taken for sequencing was naive CD4+ T cells sorted from blood. The subset here: CD45RA+ positively selected. The origin of the receptors is a man between 18 and 35 years old in good health.

This clone was detected only once. V and J are TRBV7-2 and TRBJ2-3; 7 bases align to TRBD2. Germline assignment: CDR1 SGHTA and CDR2 FQGNSA. There are 15 residues in the CDR3. V dropped 3 bases and J dropped 3; count of bases not matched to a gene: 6. CDR3 bases: TGTGCCAGCAGCTTTGCGGGAGTTAAGACAGATACGCAGTATTTT. Translating it yields CASSFAGVKTDTQYF.

The CDR3 sequence: CASSQAWGKIGGGHEQFF. CDR3 in DNA: TGCGCCAGCAGCCAAGCTTGGGGCAAGATCGGAGGTGGCCATGAGCAGTTCTTC. The chain links TRBV4-1 to TRBJ2-1, with D perhaps matching TRBD1 or TRBD2 (5 bases each). The length of the CDR3 is 18 residues. The germline V gene encodes CDR1 MGHRA and CDR2 YSYEKL. V gave up 1 base and J gave up 8 bases, with 24 bases separating them.

This chain links TRBV11-3 with TRBJ2-5; 12 bases align to TRBD2. Germline assignment: CDR1 SGHNT and CDR2 YENEEA. This CDR3 region has 18 residues. V was clipped by 5 bases and J by 0 bases; unmatched bases: 10. Written as DNA, the CDR3 is TGTGCCAGCAGCGGCCGGACTAGCGGGGATAACTACCAAGAGACCCAGTACTTC. This sequence encodes CASSGRTSGDNYQETQYF.

This clone was counted once. The chain links TRBV5-1 to TRBJ1-1, with D possibly being TRBD1 (5 bases). Germline V gene lookup returns CDR1 SGHRS and CDR2 YFSETQ. V gave up 6 bases and J gave up 1 base, with 13 bases separating them. The CDR3 covers 14 residues. The CDR3: CASTRTTENTEAFF. For the CDR3, the DNA is TGCGCCAGCACCCGGACGACAGAGAACACTGAAGCTTTCTTT.

The chain employs TRBV6-1 and TRBJ2-2, with D possibly matching TRBD1 (5 bases). Trimming left V 7 bases short and J 0 bases short, with 12 bases between. There are 15 residues in the CDR3. Germline assignment: CDR1 MNHNS and CDR2 SASEGT. CDR3 loop: CASTLAGTNTGELFF. In nucleotides, the CDR3 is TGTGCCAGCACCCTCGCAGGGACGAACACCGGGGAGCTGTTTTTT.

CDR3 nucleotide sequence: TGTGCCAGCAGTAGCTCGGACGGTAATGAGCAGTTCTTC. Translating it yields CASSSSDGNEQFF. The V call is TRBV6-5, the J call TRBJ2-1, with D hard to call. V lost 5 bases and J lost 7, with 12 bases in between. The CDR3 spans 13 residues. Germline loops: CDR1 MNHEY, CDR2 SVGAGI.

This clone has only one observation. V gene TRBV5-1 combines with J gene TRBJ2-5; 13 bases are shared with TRBD2. V trimming: 5 bases; J trimming: 5 bases; junction bases outside the gene matches: 6. CDR3 length equals 15 residues. Germline V gene sequence: CDR1 SGHRS, CDR2 YFSETQ. The CDR3 spells CASRTSGGLVETQYF. CDR3 bases: TGCGCCAGCAGGACTAGCGGGGGGTTAGTGGAGACCCAGTACTTC.

The chain couples TRBV5-1 to TRBJ2-4; 9 bases agree with TRBD1. CDR1 is SGHRS, CDR2 YFSETQ, per germline. CDR3 size: 14 residues. J lost 4 bases, V lost 4 bases, and 3 bases had no gene match. This chain's CDR3 is CASSAGQGKNIQYF. In DNA, the CDR3 is TGCGCCAGCAGCGCGGGACAGGGAAAAAACATTCAGTACTTC.

V gene TRBV28 combines with J gene TRBJ1-2; D might be TRBD1 (5 bases). This CDR3 contains 13 residues. The germline V gene has CDR1 MDHEN and CDR2 SYDVKM. Deletions cut 6 bases from V and 6 bases from J, with 14 bases between. This CDR3 is CASRGGGFNGYTF. CDR3 DNA sequence: TGTGCCAGCAGGGGGGGAGGGTTTAATGGCTACACCTTC.

V is TRBV6-5 and J is TRBJ2-2; D remains ambiguous. This CDR3 is 13 amino acids long. The V end was cut by 2 bases, the J end by 7 bases, with 8 bases between. Germline CDR1 MNHEY, CDR2 SVGAGI. The CDR3 nucleotides read TGTGCCAGCAGTTACAATGGGTTCGGGGAGCTGTTTTTT. Encoded protein: CASSYNGFGELFF.

The chain links TRBV29-1 to TRBJ2-2; 8 nucleotides line up with TRBD2. Germline CDR1 reads SQVTM; CDR2 reads ANQGSEA. CDR3 length equals 14 residues. V trimming: 6 bases; J trimming: 6 bases; junction bases outside the gene matches: 9. CDR3 coding DNA: TGCAGCGTCCCCGCGCGGGGGGCCGCCGGGGAGCTGTTTTTT. Residues: CSVPARGAAGELFF.

The rearrangement links TRBV18 to TRBJ1-2; no firm D call. Germline V gene sequence: CDR1 KGHSH, CDR2 LQKENI. Trimming left V 0 bases short and J 7 bases short, with 6 bases between. The CDR3 contains 12 residues. CDR3 in amino acids: CASSPPFGGYTF. In DNA form, the CDR3 reads TGTGCCAGCTCACCACCGTTTGGTGGCTACACCTTC.

CDR3: CASSIGTGWYEQFF. DNA for the CDR3: TGTGCCAGCAGCATAGGGACAGGGTGGTATGAGCAGTTCTTC. The chain is built from TRBV5-4 and TRBJ2-1, with TRBD1 matching over 9 bases. This CDR3 has 14 amino acids. Per the germline V gene, CDR1 is SGHNT and CDR2 is YYREEE (reference sequence). With 4 bases clipped from V and 8 bases from J, the junction kept 7 bases outside the gene matches.

The CDR3 nucleotides are TGTGCCAGCAGTTACTCGAGGCAGACTAGCGCCGAGCAGTACTTC. It translates to CASSYSRQTSAEQYF. This chain joins TRBV6-5 and TRBJ2-7; 8 bases agree with TRBD2. The junction had 7 bases not matched to a gene; V was cut back by 0 bases and J by 6 bases. Germline loops: CDR1 MNHEY, CDR2 SVGAGI. The length of the CDR3 is 15 residues.

The genes are TRBV5-1 and TRBJ1-1; 8 positions agree with TRBD1. The trim removed 5 bases at V and 4 bases at J, leaving 4 bases unmatched. The germline V gene encodes CDR1 SGHRS and CDR2 YFSETQ. The CDR3 is 13 residues long. The DNA of the CDR3 is TGCGCCAGCAGACTAACAGGGGGCACTGAAGCTTTCTTT. It yields the protein CASRLTGGTEAFF.

The rearrangement links TRBV4-1 to TRBJ2-7, with TRBD2 matching 12 bases. The CDR3 is 14 residues long. Germline CDR1 reads MGHRA; CDR2 reads YSYEKL. The V and J ends lost 8 bases and 6 bases, in that order; junction bases with no gene match: 8. This CDR3 is CASARLAGVSEQYF. The CDR3 coding sequence is TGCGCCAGCGCGAGACTAGCGGGAGTCTCCGAGCAGTACTTC.

V and J are TRBV6-1 and TRBJ2-3, with D unresolved. The germline gives CDR1 MNHNS, CDR2 SASEGT. The CDR3 has 11 amino acids. V shed 2 bases and J shed 8 bases, with 5 bases lying between them. The CDR3 bases are TGTGCCAGCAGTGAAAGAGGTACGCAGTATTTT. Residues: CASSERGTQYF.